The 22 T cell receptor beta chains listed next were all sequenced from one sample in a study of cytomegalovirus exposure and HLA in healthy donors. Primers: 60 Vbeta forward and 13 Jbeta reverse. This table comes from immunoSEQ multiplex PCR, and its TCRdb copy is limited to in-frame clones, with some not included. The sample has about 120,000 clones, 75% to 90% seen once. The sequencing input was PBMCs. Every receptor here comes from a man between 18 and 29 years old in good health and CMV-seropositive.

The chain carries TRBV9 and TRBJ1-1; possibly TRBD1 for D (5 bases). The CDR3 consists of 17 residues. Trimming took 4 bases from V and 1 from J, leaving 20 bases between them. Per the germline V gene, CDR1 is SGDLS and CDR2 is YYNGEE. The CDR3 spells CASSPWGGFSANTEAFF. CDR3 bases: TGTGCCAGCAGCCCCTGGGGGGGGTTCTCAGCGAACACTGAAGCTTTCTTT. Full variable domain (remainder filled in from reference TRBV9 and TRBJ1-1): DSGVTQTPKHLITATGQRVTLRCSPRSGDLSVYWYQQSLDQGLQFLIQYYNGEERAKGNILERFSAQQFPDLHSELNLSSLELGDSALYFCASSPWGGFSANTEAFFGQGTRLTVV.

The V gene is TRBV30, the J gene TRBJ2-3; D may be TRBD2 (7 bases). This CDR3 is 15 amino acids long. CDR1 GTSNPN and CDR2 SVGIG come from the germline V gene (reference sequence). V lost 0 bases and J 0 bases, leaving 10 bases between the germline ends. CDR3 DNA: TGTGCCTGGAGTGTGACGGGGGGCAGCACAGATACGCAGTATTTT. This codes for CAWSVTGGSTDTQYF. The whole variable domain, filled in from reference TRBV30 and TRBJ2-3, reads SQTIHQWPATLVQPVGSPLSLECTVEGTSNPNLYWYRQAAGRGLQLLFYSVGIGQISSEVPQNLSASRPQDRQFILSSKKLLLSDSGFYLCAWSVTGGSTDTQYFGPGTRLTVL.

The CDR3 loop reads CASSFQVMETQYF. CDR3 bases: TGTGCCAGCAGCTTTCAGGTGATGGAGACCCAGTACTTC. The V and J genes are TRBV7-9 and TRBJ2-5; no definite D call. CDR1 SEHNR and CDR2 FQNEAQ come from the germline V gene (reference sequence). Trimming pared 3 bases from V and 5 bases from J, leaving 10 bases between. The CDR3 has 13 residues. The whole variable domain, remainder taken from reference TRBV7-9 and TRBJ2-5, is DTGVSQNPRHKITKRGQNVTFRCDPISEHNRLYWYRQTLGQGPEFLTYFQNEAQLEKSRLLSDRFSAERPKGSFSTLEIQRTEQGDSAMYLCASSFQVMETQYFGPGTRLLVL.

This clone has only a few counts. This chain links TRBV7-2 with TRBJ1-6; D is perhaps TRBD1 (5 bases). The CDR3 is made up of 17 amino acids. V lost 5 bases and J 0 bases, leaving 14 bases between the germline ends. Germline assignment: CDR1 SGHTA and CDR2 FQGNSA. The DNA of the CDR3 is TGTGCCAGCAGCGGGTCGCAGGGAAGCTCCTATAATTCACCCCTCCACTTT. Its protein product is CASSGSQGSSYNSPLHF.

The chain joins TRBV27 to TRBJ1-5, with no clear D. CDR1 and CDR2 from the germline V gene are MNHEY and SMNVEV (reference sequence). V gave up 9 bases and J gave up 3 bases, with 12 bases separating them. This CDR3 spans 13 amino acids. CDR3 sequence: CARPRGSNQPQHF. CDR3 coding DNA: TGTGCCAGACCCCGCGGGTCCAATCAGCCCCAGCATTTT.

V and J are TRBV9 and TRBJ1-2; TRBD1 aligns across 8 bases. The V gene's germline CDR1 is SGDLS and CDR2 YYNGEE. Germline trimming cut 3 bases from V and 8 bases from J; bases unmatched to any gene: 6. CDR3 length equals 13 residues. This CDR3 reads CASSASQGGGYTF. The CDR3, as DNA: TGTGCCAGCAGCGCATCACAGGGGGGAGGCTACACCTTC.

The chain employs TRBV2 and TRBJ1-4, with a possible D match to TRBD1 (6 bases). The CDR3 contains 13 residues. The V gene's germline CDR1 is SNHLY and CDR2 FYNNEI. The V gene lost 10 bases and the J gene lost 7 bases, with 16 bases spanning the gap. The CDR3 DNA is TGTGCCACCCGAGACAGGTGGAGTGAAAAACTGTTTTTT. The encoded protein is CATRDRWSEKLFF.

The chain couples TRBV5-4 to TRBJ1-2; possible D gene TRBD1, 5 bases. The CDR3 is made up of 14 amino acids. The germline CDR1 and CDR2 sequences are SGHNT and YYREEE (reference sequence). V lost 0 bases to trimming and J lost 8 bases, with 14 bases between them. CDR3 amino acids: CASSLVLGSGGYTF. In DNA, the CDR3 is TGTGCCAGCAGCTTGGTTCTCGGGTCAGGGGGCTACACCTTC. Using reference TRBV5-4 and TRBJ1-2 for the parts outside the CDR3, the full variable domain is ETGVTQSPTHLIKTRGQQVTLRCSSQSGHNTVSWYQQALGQGPQFIFQYYREEENGRGNFPPRFSGLQFPNYSSELNVNALELDDSALYLCASSLVLGSGGYTFGSGTRLTVV.

The chain combines TRBV7-7 with TRBJ2-7; D is possibly TRBD2 (5 bases). Germline loops: CDR1 SSHAT, CDR2 FNYEAQ (reference sequence). The CDR3 runs to 15 residues. V lost 1 base, J lost 1 base, and 11 bases lay in between. The CDR3 DNA follows: TGTGCCAGCAGCTTAGGGGTGGGAGCATCCTACGAGCAGTACTTC. Protein sequence: CASSLGVGASYEQYF.

This chain joins TRBV6-5 and TRBJ2-2, with 10 nucleotides matching TRBD1. This CDR3 spans 14 amino acids. V trimming: 7 bases; J trimming: 4 bases; junction bases outside the gene matches: 3. Germline lookup yields CDR1 MNHEY and CDR2 SVGAGI. In DNA form, the CDR3 reads TGTGCCAGCAAGACAGGGGGCTTCACCGGGGAGCTGTTTTTT. The encoded protein is CASKTGGFTGELFF.

This clone was detected only a few times. The chain has TRBV5-1 and TRBJ1-4; the D gene is possibly TRBD1 (6 bases). V was cut by 4 bases and J by 0 bases, with 25 bases left in between. The CDR3 covers 20 residues. Germline V CDR1 and CDR2: SGHRS, YFSETQ. CDR3 residues: CASSQGTGSRGSTTNEKLFF. CDR3 bases: TGCGCCAGCAGCCAGGGTACAGGGTCGCGAGGGTCAACAACTAATGAAAAACTGTTTTTT.

DNA for the CDR3: TGTGCCAGCAGCAGCAGAACAGGGGACCTGGGAGATACGCAGTATTTT. Its protein is CASSSRTGDLGDTQYF. The J gene is TRBJ2-3, the V gene TRBV5-4, with 7 positions matching TRBD1. The CDR3 length is 16 residues. Germline trimming cut 4 bases from V and 5 bases from J; bases unmatched to any gene: 13. Germline assignment: CDR1 SGHNT and CDR2 YYREEE (reference sequence). The full variable domain, with the rest looked up from reference TRBV5-4 and TRBJ2-3, is ETGVTQSPTHLIKTRGQQVTLRCSSQSGHNTVSWYQQALGQGPQFIFQYYREEENGRGNFPPRFSGLQFPNYSSELNVNALELDDSALYLCASSSRTGDLGDTQYFGPGTRLTVL.

V and J are TRBV7-9 and TRBJ2-1; 13 bases fit TRBD2. Germline values: CDR1 SEHNR, CDR2 FQNEAQ (reference sequence). The CDR3 runs 14 residues. Trimming cost V 6 bases and J 4 bases; bases outside gene matches: 0. The CDR3: CASRTSGGYNEQFF. CDR3 nucleotide sequence: TGTGCCAGCAGGACTAGCGGGGGGTACAATGAGCAGTTCTTC.

The chain employs TRBV6-6 and TRBJ1-1; D might be TRBD1 (6 bases). The V gene lost 10 bases and the J gene lost 4 bases, with 13 bases spanning the gap. Germline CDR1 reads MNHNY; CDR2 reads SVGAGI (reference sequence). The CDR3 has 12 amino acids. CDR3 DNA: TGTGCCATCGGGGGCGGGGGCACTGAAGCTTTCTTT. As protein: CAIGGGGTEAFF.

The chain uses TRBV5-1 and TRBJ2-1; TRBD1 is a possible D gene (6 bases). Germline V CDR1 and CDR2: SGHRS, YFSETQ. Trimming took 5 bases from V and 0 from J, leaving 15 bases between them. CDR3 length: 16 amino acids. In DNA, the CDR3 is TGCGCCAGCAGTCTTTACACAGGGAGCTCCTACAATGAGCAGTTCTTC. This gives the protein CASSLYTGSSYNEQFF. Together with reference TRBV5-1 and TRBJ2-1, the CDR3 gives the full variable domain: KAGVTQTPRYLIKTRGQQVTLSCSPISGHRSVSWYQQTPGQGLQFLFEYFSETQRNKGNFPGRFSGRQFSNSRSEMNVSTLELGDSALYLCASSLYTGSSYNEQFFGPGTRLTVL.

The chain is built from TRBV19 and TRBJ1-5; D is possibly TRBD1 (6 bases). Germline V gene sequence: CDR1 LNHDA, CDR2 SQIVND (reference sequence). Trimming took 5 bases from V and 0 from J, leaving 17 bases between them. The CDR3 length is 17 residues. The CDR3 sequence is CASSSPTGDYSNQPQHF. The CDR3 DNA reads as TGTGCCAGTAGTTCTCCGACAGGAGACTATAGCAATCAGCCCCAGCATTTT.

This CDR3 reads CATTREGGNQPQHF. CDR3 coding DNA: TGTGCCACCACTAGGGAGGGGGGAAATCAGCCCCAGCATTTT. V is TRBV6-6 and J is TRBJ1-5; TRBD1 might be the D (6 bases). The germline CDR1 and CDR2 sequences are MNHNY and SVGAGI (reference sequence). V lost 10 bases to trimming and J lost 4 bases, with 17 bases between them. The CDR3 covers 14 residues.

The rearrangement joins TRBV4-1 to TRBJ2-7; 10 positions match TRBD2. V dropped 0 bases and J dropped 4; count of bases not matched to a gene: 9. Germline V CDR1 and CDR2: MGHRA, YSYEKL. The CDR3 is 17 residues long. CDR3 nucleotide sequence: TGCGCCAGCAGCCAAGATTCAGCAGCGGGGGGGGTGTACGAGCAGTACTTC. Protein sequence: CASSQDSAAGGVYEQYF.

The chain employs TRBV6-5 and TRBJ2-7, with D tentatively TRBD2 (5 bases). Looked up from germline, CDR1 is MNHEY and CDR2 is SVGAGI. V lost 0 bases and J lost 7, with 10 bases in between. This CDR3 spans 13 amino acids. This chain's CDR3 is CASSYSTTKEQYF. Here the CDR3 DNA reads TGTGCCAGCAGTTACTCCACGACTAAGGAGCAGTACTTC.

The chain is built from TRBV5-1 and TRBJ2-3; 11 bases are a match to TRBD1. The germline gives CDR1 SGHRS, CDR2 YFSETQ. V was pared by 0 bases and J by 2 bases, with 14 bases of the junction left unmatched. CDR3 length equals 20 residues. The CDR3 region is CASSLVVDRGRGMFTDTQYF. For the CDR3, the DNA is TGCGCCAGCAGCTTGGTGGTGGACAGGGGGCGCGGGATGTTCACAGATACGCAGTATTTT.

The gene calls are TRBV6-5 and TRBJ1-1, with unresolved D. V was trimmed by 3 bases and J by 12 bases, leaving 11 bases between them. Germline CDR1 is MNHEY and CDR2 is SVGAGI. CDR3 length: 11 amino acids. The CDR3 nucleotides are TGTGCCAGCAGTTATCATCTGAACACTTTCTTT. It encodes CASSYHLNTFF.

To note about this clone: In the same sample, other DNA sequences code for this CDR3. The gene calls are TRBV7-3 and TRBJ2-3; 7 positions match TRBD1. V gave up 5 bases and J gave up 6 bases; unmatched junction bases: 5. The CDR3 is 13 residues long. Germline V gives CDR1 SGHTA, CDR2 FQGTGA. The CDR3 DNA follows: TGTGCCAGCAGCCTACAGGGGACCGATACGCAGTATTTT. This sequence encodes CASSLQGTDTQYF.